The entry that follows covers one TCR beta chain sequence. Antigen unknown. All donors participated as healthy donors of bone marrow. The data stem from a study of cytomegalovirus exposure and HLA in healthy donors. Overall study results and limits: For most TCR beta V segments, an earlier analysis put the productive rate at about 87% or about 30% of the time.

Primers included in the PCR were 60 Vbeta and 13 Jbeta primers. Here immunoSEQ multiplex PCR was the method, and the copy in TCRdb shows in-frame clones only, minus some. Of fewer than 200,000 clones listed, around 81% are singletons. The source is a woman younger than 45 in good health and CMV-seronegative. Sequencing was done on a sample of PBMCs.

This CDR3 is CASTVAGALYEQYF. Written as DNA, the CDR3 is TGTGCCAGCACGGTAGCGGGGGCCCTTTACGAGCAGTACTTC. The chain uses TRBV6-6 and TRBJ2-7; 9 bases line up with TRBD2. The V and J ends lost 7 bases and 4 bases, in that order; junction bases with no gene match: 8. The CDR3 covers 14 residues. CDR1 is MNHNY, CDR2 SVGAGI, per germline (reference sequence).